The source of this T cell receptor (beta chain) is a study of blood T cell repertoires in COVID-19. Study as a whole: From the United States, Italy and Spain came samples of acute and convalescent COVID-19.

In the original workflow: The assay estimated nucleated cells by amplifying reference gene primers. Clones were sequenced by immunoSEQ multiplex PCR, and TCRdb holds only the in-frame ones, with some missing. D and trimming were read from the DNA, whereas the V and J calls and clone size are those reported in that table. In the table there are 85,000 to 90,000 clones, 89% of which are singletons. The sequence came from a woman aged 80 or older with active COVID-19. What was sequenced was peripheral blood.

Here the CDR3 DNA reads TGCGCCAGCAGCCCCGCGGGGTTTTCTGAAAAACTGTTTTTT. Translation: CASSPAGFSEKLFF. The chain carries TRBV5-1 and TRBJ1-4; the D is unclear. CDR1 and CDR2 from the germline V gene are SGHRS and YFSETQ. This CDR3 spans 14 amino acids. V lost 4 bases, J lost 7 bases, and 14 bases lay in between.